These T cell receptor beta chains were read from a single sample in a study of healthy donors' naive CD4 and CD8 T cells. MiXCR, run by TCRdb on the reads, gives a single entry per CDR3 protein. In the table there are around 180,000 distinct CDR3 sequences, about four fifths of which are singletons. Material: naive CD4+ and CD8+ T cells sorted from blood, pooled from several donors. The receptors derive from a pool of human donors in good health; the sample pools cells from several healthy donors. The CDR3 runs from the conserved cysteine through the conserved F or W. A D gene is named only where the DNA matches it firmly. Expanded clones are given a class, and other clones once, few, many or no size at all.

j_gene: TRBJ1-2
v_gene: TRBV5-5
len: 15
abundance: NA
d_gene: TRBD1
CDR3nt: TGTGCCAGCAGCTTGGGACAGGGGGCTAACTATGGCTACACCTTC
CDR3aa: CASSLGQGANYGYTF

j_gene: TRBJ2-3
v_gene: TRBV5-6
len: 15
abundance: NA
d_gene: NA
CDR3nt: TGTGCCAGCAGCTTGGACGGACCTAGCACAGATACGCAGTATTTT
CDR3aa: CASSLDGPSTDTQYF

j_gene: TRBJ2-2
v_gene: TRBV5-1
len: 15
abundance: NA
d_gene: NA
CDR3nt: TGCGCCAGCAGCTTGGCCAACATCGGGGCCGGGGAGCTGTTTTTT
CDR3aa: CASSLANIGAGELFF

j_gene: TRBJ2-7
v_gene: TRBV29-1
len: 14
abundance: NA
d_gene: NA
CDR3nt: TGCAGCGTTGTTAAGGGACCGACCAACAACGAGCAGTACTTC
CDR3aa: CSVVKGPTNNEQYF

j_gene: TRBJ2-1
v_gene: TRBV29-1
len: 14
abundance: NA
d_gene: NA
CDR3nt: TGCAGCGCATGGTCGGCAGGGACATACAATGAGCAGTTCTTC
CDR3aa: CSAWSAGTYNEQFF

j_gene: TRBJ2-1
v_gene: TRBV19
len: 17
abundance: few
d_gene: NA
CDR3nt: TGTGCCAGTAGTACGAGCCATACCTTATCCTCCTACAATGAGCAGTTCTTC
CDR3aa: CASSTSHTLSSYNEQFF

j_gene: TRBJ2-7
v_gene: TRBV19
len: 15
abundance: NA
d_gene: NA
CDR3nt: TGTGCCAGTAGTATCGGAGGGCAGGGGGGTGGCGAGCAGTACTTC
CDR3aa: CASSIGGQGGGEQYF

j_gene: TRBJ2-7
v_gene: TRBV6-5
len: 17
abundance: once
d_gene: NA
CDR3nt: TGTGCCAGCAGTTACTCTTCAGGGGAGGCAATCAACTACGAGCAGTACTTC
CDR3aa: CASSYSSGEAINYEQYF

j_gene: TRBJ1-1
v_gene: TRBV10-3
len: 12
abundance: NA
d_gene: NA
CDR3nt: TGTGCCATCAGTGAGGGAGTCACTGAAGCTTTCTTT
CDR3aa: CAISEGVTEAFF

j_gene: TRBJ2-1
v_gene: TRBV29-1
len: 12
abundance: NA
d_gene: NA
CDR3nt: TGCAGCGGTGAGGCAACCTACAATGAGCAGTTCTTC
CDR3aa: CSGEATYNEQFF

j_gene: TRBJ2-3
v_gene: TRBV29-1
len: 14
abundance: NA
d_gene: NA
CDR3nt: TGCAGCGTTCCCACGGGCGGCCGCACAGATACGCAGTATTTT
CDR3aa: CSVPTGGRTDTQYF

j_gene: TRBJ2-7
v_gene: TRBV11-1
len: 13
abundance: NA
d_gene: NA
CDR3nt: TGTGCCAGCAGCTTAGGCCCCGTTTACGAGCAGTACTTC
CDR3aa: CASSLGPVYEQYF

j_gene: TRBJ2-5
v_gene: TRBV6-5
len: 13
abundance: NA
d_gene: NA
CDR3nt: TGTGCCAGCAGTACAGACCTCACGGAGACCCAGTACTTC
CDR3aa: CASSTDLTETQYF

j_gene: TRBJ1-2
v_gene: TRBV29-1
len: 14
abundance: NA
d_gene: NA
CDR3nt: TGCAGCGTTACCTCCGTCGCGGCCCAACGAGACTACACCTTC
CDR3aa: CSVTSVAAQRDYTF